This TCR beta chain stems from a study of blood T cell repertoires in COVID-19. Whole-study context: COVID-19 samples collected from the United States, Italy and Spain covered acute and convalescent phases. PBMCs, B-cell-depleted T cells, or T cells provided the cDNA or gDNA that made up the material.

As handled by the study authors: Amplification from reference gene primers served as the basis for estimated nucleated cell counts. The repertoire was sequenced with immunoSEQ multiplex PCR; TCRdb's copy has only in-frame clones and lacks some. D and trimming come from the DNA, and the V and J calls and clone size come from that table. The sample has 470,000 or so clones, around 85% seen once. This clonotype originated in a human donor in a cohort sampled during active COVID-19. Material: peripheral blood.

As DNA, the CDR3 is TGTGCCAGTAGTAATCAGGGGACCCTAATCTATGGCTACACCTTC. It yields the protein CASSNQGTLIYGYTF. The V gene is TRBV19, the J gene TRBJ1-2; possible D gene TRBD1, 6 bases. The CDR3 sequence is 15 residues long. Germline V gene lookup returns CDR1 LNHDA and CDR2 SQIVND (reference sequence). V shed 4 bases and J shed 4 bases, with 16 bases lying between them.